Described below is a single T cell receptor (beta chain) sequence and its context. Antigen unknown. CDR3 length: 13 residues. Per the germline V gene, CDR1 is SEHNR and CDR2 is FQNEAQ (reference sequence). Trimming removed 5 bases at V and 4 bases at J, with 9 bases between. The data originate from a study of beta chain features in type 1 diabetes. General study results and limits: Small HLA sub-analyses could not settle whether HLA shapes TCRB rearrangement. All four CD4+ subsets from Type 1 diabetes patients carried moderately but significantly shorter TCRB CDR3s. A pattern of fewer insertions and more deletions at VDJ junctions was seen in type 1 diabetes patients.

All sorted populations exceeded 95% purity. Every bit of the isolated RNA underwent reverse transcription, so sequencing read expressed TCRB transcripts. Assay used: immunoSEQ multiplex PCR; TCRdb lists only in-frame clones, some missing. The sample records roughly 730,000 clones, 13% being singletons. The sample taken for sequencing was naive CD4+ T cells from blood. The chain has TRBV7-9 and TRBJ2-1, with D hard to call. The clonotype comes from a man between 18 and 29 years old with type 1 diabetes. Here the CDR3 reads CASSRMGYNEQFF. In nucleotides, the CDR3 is TGTGCCAGCAGCCGAATGGGTTACAATGAGCAGTTCTTC.